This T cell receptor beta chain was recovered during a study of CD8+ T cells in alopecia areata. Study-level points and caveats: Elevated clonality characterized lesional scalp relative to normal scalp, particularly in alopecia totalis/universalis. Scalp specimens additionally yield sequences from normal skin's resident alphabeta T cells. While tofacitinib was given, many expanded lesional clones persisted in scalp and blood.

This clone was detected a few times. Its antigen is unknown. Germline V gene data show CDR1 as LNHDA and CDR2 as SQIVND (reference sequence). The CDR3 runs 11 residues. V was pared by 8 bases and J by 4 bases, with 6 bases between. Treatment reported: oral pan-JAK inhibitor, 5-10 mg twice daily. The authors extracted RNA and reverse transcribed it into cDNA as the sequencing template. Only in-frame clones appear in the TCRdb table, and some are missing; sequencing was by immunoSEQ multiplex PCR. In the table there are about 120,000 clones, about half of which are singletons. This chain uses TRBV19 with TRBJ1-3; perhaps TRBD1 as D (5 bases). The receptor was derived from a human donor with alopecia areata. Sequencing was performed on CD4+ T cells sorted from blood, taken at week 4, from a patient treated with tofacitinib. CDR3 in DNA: TGTGCCAGTCGACAGGGAAACACCATATATTTT. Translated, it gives CASRQGNTIYF.